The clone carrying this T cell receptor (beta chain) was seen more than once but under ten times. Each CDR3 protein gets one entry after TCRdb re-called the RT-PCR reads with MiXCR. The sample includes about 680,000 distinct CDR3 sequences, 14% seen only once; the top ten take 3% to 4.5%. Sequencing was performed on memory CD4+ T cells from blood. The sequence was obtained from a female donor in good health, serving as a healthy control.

CDR3 in DNA: TGTGCCAGCAGTTTAGGGGACAGGGGAGGCGGCTACACCTTC. Translating gives CASSLGDRGGGYTF. The chain joins TRBV28 to TRBJ1-2; TRBD1 aligns across 10 bases. V shed 2 bases and J 8 bases; nucleotides not matched to a gene: 5. This CDR3 contains 14 residues. The germline CDR1 and CDR2 sequences are MDHEN and SYDVKM.